Below are 2 T cell receptor beta chains sequenced from a single sample in a study of T cell responses to AZD1222 COVID-19 vaccine. TCRdb's table, derived via immunoSEQ multiplex PCR, lists solely in-frame clones and lacks some. The repertoire holds fewer than 85,000 clones, more than 70% seen once, with 4.5% to 5% in the top ten. This sample comprised peripheral blood, obtained 28 days after the second dose of the MenACWY control vaccine. Receptors were obtained from an adult who received the MenACWY meningococcal vaccine as a control.

The genes are TRBV29-1 and TRBJ2-3; weak D call: TRBD2 (5 bases). Germline CDR1 SQVTM, CDR2 ANQGSEA. Trimming stripped 3 bases from V and 4 bases from J, with 11 bases between. This CDR3 has 13 amino acids. CDR3 nucleotide sequence: TGCAGCGTTGATAGCGAGAGGGCAGATACGCAGTATTTT. Its translation is CSVDSERADTQYF.

Comment on this clone: The sample contains more than one DNA sequence encoding this CDR3. This chain uses TRBV19 with TRBJ1-5, with D hard to call. V was clipped by 1 base and J by 3 bases, with 1 base between them. This CDR3 comprises 12 residues. Germline values: CDR1 LNHDA, CDR2 SQIVND (reference sequence). The CDR3, as DNA: TGTGCCAGTAGTATAGTCAATCAGCCCCAGCATTTT. Translation: CASSIVNQPQHF.